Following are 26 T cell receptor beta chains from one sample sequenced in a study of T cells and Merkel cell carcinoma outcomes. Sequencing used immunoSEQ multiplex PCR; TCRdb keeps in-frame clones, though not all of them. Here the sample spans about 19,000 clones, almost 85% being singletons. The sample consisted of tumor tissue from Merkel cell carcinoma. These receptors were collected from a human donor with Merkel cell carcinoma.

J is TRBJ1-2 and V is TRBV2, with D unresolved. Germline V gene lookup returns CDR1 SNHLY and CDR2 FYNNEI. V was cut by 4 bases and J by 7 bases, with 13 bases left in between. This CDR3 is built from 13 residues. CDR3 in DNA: TGTGCCAGCAGTGTAACGGAGTTCTCTGGCTACACCTTC. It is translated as CASSVTEFSGYTF.

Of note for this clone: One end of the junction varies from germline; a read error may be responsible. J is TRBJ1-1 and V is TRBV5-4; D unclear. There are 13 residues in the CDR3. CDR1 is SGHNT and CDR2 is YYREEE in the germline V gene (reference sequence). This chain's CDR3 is CASSRGGNPEAFF. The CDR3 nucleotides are TGTGCCAGCAGCCGCGGAGGGAACCCTGAAGCTTTCTTT.

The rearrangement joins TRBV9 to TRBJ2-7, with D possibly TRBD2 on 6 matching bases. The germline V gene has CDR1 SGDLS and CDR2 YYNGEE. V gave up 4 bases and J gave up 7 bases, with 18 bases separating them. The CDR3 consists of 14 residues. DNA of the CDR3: TGTGCCAGCAGCCCCGGGCGGGGTTACGGGGAGCAGTACTTC. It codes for CASSPGRGYGEQYF.

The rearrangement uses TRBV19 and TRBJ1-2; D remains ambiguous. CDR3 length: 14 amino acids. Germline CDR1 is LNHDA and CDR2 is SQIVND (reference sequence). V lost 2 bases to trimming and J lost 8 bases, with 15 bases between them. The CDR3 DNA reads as TGTGCCAGTAGTATATTCTCGTCGGGTGGAGGCTACACCTTC. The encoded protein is CASSIFSSGGGYTF.

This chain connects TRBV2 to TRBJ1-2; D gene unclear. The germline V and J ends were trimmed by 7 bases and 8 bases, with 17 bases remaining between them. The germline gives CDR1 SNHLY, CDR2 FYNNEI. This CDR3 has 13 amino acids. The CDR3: CASTEGLTGGYTF. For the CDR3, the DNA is TGTGCCAGCACCGAAGGGCTCACGGGGGGCTACACCTTC. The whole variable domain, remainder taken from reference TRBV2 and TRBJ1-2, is EPEVTQTPSHQVTQMGQEVILRCVPISNHLYFYWYRQILGQKVEFLVSFYNNEISEKSEIFDDQFSVERPDGSNFTLKIRSTKLEDSAMYFCASTEGLTGGYTFGSGTRLTVV.

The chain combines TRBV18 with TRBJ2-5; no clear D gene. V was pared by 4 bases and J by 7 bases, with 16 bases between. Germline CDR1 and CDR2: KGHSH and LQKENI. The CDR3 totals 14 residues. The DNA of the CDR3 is TGTGCCAGCTCACGACTCTGGATCGGTGGGACCCAGTACTTC. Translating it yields CASSRLWIGGTQYF.

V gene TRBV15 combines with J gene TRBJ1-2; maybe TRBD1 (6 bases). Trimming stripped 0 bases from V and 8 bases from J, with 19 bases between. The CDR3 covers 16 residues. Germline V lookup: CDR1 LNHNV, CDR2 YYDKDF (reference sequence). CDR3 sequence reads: CATSRDRRGGAGGYTF. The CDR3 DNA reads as TGTGCCACCAGCAGAGACCGGAGGGGGGGCGCGGGAGGCTACACCTTC.

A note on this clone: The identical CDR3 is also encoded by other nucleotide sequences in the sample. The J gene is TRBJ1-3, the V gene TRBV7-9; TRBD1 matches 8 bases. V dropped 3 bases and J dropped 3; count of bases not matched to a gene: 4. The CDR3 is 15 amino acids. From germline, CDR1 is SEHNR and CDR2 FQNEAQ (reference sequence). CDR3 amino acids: CASSLTRGLGNTIYF. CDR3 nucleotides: TGTGCCAGCAGCTTGACCAGGGGGCTTGGAAACACCATATATTTT.

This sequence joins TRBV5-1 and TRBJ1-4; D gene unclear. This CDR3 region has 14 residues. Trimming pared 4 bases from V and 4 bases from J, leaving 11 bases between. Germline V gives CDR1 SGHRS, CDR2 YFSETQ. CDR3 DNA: TGCGCCAGCAGCCCTGAGTTGCTTAATGAAAAACTGTTTTTT. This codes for CASSPELLNEKLFF. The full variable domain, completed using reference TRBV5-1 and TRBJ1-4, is KAGVTQTPRYLIKTRGQQVTLSCSPISGHRSVSWYQQTPGQGLQFLFEYFSETQRNKGNFPGRFSGRQFSNSRSEMNVSTLELGDSALYLCASSPELLNEKLFFGSGTQLSVL.

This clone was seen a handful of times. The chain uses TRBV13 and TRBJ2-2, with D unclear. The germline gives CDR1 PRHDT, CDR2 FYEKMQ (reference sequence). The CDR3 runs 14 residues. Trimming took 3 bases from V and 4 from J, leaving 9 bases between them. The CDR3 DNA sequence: TGTGCCAGCAGCTTGACCCTCACCACCGGGGAGCTGTTTTTT. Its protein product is CASSLTLTTGELFF.

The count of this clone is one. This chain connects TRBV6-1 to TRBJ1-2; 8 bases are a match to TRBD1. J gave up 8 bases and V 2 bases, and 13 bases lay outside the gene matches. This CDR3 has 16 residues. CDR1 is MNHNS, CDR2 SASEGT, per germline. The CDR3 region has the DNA TGTGCCAGCAGTGAATTCCCCACAGGGGGTGCAAGAGGCTACACCTTC. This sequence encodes CASSEFPTGGARGYTF.

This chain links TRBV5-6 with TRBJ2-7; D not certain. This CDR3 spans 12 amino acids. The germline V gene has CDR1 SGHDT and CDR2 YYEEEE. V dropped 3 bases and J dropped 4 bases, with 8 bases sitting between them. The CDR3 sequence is CASSWWPYEQYF. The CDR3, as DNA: TGTGCCAGCAGCTGGTGGCCTTACGAGCAGTACTTC.

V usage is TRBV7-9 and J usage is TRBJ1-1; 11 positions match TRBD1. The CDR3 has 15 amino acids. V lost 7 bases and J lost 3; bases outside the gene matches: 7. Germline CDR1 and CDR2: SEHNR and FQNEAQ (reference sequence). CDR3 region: CASTLRDRGDTEAFF. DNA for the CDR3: TGTGCCAGCACTCTCCGGGACAGGGGGGACACTGAAGCTTTCTTT. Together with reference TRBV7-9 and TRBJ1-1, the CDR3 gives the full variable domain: DTGVSQNPRHKITKRGQNVTFRCDPISEHNRLYWYRQTLGQGPEFLTYFQNEAQLEKSRLLSDRFSAERPKGSFSTLEIQRTEQGDSAMYLCASTLRDRGDTEAFFGQGTRLTVV.

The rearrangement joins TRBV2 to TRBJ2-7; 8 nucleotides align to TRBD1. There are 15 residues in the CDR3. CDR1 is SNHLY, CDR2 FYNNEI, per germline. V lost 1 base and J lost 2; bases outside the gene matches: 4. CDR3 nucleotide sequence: TGTGCCAGCAGTGAAGGGAGGACAGGGCCCTACGAGCAGTACTTC. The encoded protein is CASSEGRTGPYEQYF.

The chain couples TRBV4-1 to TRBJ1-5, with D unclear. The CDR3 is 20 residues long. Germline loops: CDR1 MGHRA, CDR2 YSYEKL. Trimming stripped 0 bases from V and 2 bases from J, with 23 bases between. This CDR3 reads CASSQDSFPGGLFCNQPQHF. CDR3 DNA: TGCGCCAGCAGCCAAGATAGTTTTCCAGGAGGTTTGTTCTGCAATCAGCCCCAGCATTTT.

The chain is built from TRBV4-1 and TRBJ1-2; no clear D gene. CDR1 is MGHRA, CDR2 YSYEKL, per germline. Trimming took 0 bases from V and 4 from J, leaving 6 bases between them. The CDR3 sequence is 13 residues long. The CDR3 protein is CASSQESGYGYTF. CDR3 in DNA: TGCGCCAGCAGCCAAGAATCCGGCTATGGCTACACCTTC.

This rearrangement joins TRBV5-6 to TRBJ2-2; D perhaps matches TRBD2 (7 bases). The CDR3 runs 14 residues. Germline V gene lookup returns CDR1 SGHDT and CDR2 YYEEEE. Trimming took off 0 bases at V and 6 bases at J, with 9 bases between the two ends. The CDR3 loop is CASSLGGGAGELFF. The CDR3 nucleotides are TGTGCCAGCAGCTTGGGAGGGGGGGCCGGGGAGCTGTTTTTT.

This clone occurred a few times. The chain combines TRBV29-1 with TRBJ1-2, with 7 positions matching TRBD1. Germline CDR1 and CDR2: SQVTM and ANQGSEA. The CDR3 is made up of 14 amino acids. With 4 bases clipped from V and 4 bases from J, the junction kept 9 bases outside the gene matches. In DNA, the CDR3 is TGCAGCGTTGTAGAGGAACAGGGGATCTATGGCTACACCTTC. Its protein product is CSVVEEQGIYGYTF.

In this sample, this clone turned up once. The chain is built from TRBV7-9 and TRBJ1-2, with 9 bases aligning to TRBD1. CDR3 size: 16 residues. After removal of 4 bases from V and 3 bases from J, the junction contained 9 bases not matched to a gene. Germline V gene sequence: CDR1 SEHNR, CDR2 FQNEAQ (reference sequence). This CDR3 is CASSSAGTGRYYGYTF. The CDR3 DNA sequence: TGTGCCAGCAGCTCAGCCGGGACAGGGAGGTACTATGGCTACACCTTC. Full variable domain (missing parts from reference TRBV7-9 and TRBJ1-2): DTGVSQNPRHKITKRGQNVTFRCDPISEHNRLYWYRQTLGQGPEFLTYFQNEAQLEKSRLLSDRFSAERPKGSFSTLEIQRTEQGDSAMYLCASSSAGTGRYYGYTFGSGTRLTVV.

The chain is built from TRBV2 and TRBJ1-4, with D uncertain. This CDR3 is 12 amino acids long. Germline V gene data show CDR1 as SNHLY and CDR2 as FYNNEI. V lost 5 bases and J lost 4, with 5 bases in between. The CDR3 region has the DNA TGTGCCAGCAGTCGGAGTAATGAAAAACTGTTTTTT. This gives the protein CASSRSNEKLFF.

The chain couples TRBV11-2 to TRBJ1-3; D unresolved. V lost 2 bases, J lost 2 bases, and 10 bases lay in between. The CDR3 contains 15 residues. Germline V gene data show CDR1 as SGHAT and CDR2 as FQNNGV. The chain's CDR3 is CASSLSGGPGNTIYF. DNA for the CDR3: TGTGCCAGCAGCTTAAGTGGAGGCCCTGGAAACACCATATATTTT.

The CDR3 protein is CASSYPLVGAYEQFF. The CDR3, as DNA: TGTGCCAGCAGTTACCCGCTCGTTGGGGCCTATGAGCAGTTCTTC. The V call is TRBV6-6, the J call TRBJ2-1; a possible D gene is TRBD1 (5 bases). Trimming took 2 bases from V and 8 from J, leaving 16 bases between them. This CDR3 has 15 residues. Looked up from germline, CDR1 is MNHNY and CDR2 is SVGAGI (reference sequence).

CDR3 region: CASSVVSGGELFF. CDR3 DNA sequence: TGTGCCAGCAGCGTAGTTTCGGGGGGGGAGCTGTTTTTT. The genes are TRBV9 and TRBJ2-2; D is perhaps TRBD2 (5 bases). The germline V gene encodes CDR1 SGDLS and CDR2 YYNGEE. The ends were cut back, 0 bases at V and 8 bases at J, with 8 bases in the middle. This CDR3 is built from 13 residues.

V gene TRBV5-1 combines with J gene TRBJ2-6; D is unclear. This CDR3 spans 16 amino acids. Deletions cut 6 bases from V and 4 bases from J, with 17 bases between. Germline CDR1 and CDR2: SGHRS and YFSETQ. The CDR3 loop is CASNFQVHAGANVLTF. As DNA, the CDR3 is TGCGCCAGCAACTTTCAGGTTCATGCGGGGGCCAACGTCCTGACTTTC.

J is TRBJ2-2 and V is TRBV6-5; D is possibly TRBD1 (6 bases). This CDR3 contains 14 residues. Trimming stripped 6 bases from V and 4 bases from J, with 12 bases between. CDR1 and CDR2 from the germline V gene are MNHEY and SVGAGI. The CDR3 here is CASRQGVGTGELFF. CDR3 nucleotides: TGTGCCAGCAGACAGGGAGTAGGCACCGGGGAGCTGTTTTTT.

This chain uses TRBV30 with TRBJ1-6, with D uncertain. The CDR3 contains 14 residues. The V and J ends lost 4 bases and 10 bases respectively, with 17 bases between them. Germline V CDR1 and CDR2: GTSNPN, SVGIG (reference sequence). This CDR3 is CAWNSPGQGSPLHF. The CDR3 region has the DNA TGTGCCTGGAATTCACCCGGGCAAGGATCACCCCTCCACTTT.